This T cell receptor (beta chain) was sequenced in a study of patients and donors after allogeneic stem cell transplantation. TCRdb re-analysed the RT-PCR reads in MiXCR, keeping a single row per CDR3 protein. Among 800,000 to 1,000,000 distinct CDR3 sequences, more than 15% were seen once, and the ten largest hold 6%. The trim removed 0 bases at V and 9 bases at J, leaving 3 bases unmatched. This CDR3 spans 13 amino acids. CDR1 is MNHEY and CDR2 is SVGAGI in the germline V gene. This clonotype was found a few times. The chain is built from TRBV6-5 and TRBJ2-7, with TRBD2 identical over 9 bases. The sample taken for sequencing was blood, either unsorted or a sorted T cell fraction (not recorded which). This receptor was taken from a human donor who was either an allogeneic HSCT recipient or a stem cell or donor lymphocyte infusion donor (not recorded which). It is not recorded whose cells these are; they may come from a transplant donor. The CDR3 here is CASSYSTRGGQYF. CDR3 nucleotide sequence: TGTGCCAGCAGTTACTCTACGCGGGGGGGGCAGTACTTC.